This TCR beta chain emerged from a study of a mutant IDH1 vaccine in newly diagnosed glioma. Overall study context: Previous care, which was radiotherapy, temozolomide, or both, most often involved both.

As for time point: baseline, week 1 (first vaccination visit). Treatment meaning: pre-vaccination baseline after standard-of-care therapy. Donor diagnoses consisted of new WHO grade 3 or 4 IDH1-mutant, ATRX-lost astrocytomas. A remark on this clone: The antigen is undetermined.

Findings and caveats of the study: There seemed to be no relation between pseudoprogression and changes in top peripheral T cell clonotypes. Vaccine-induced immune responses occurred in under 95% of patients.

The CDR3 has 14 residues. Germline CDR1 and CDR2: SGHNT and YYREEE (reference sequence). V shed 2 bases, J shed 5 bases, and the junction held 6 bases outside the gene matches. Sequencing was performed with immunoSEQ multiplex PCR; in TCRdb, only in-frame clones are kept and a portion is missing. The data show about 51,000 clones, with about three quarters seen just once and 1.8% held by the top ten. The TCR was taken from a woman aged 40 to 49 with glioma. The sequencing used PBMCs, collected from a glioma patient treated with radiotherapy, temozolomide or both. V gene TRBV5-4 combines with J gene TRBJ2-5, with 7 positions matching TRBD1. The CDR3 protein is CASSLPGQLETQYF. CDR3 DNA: TGTGCCAGCAGCTTACCGGGACAGCTGGAGACCCAGTACTTC.